What follows is one T cell receptor beta chain and its context. Its specificity is not known. Donors had nominal health at sampling but likely had unrecorded immune exposures. The data were taken from a study of cytomegalovirus exposure and HLA in healthy donors. PCR amplification relied on 60 Vbeta primers (plus 13 Jbeta primers). The data were produced by immunoSEQ multiplex PCR, yet TCRdb's version contains in-frame clones alone and is incomplete. Found here are 150,000 to 200,000 clones, over 60% of them singletons; the top ten hold about 0.93%. Whole-study findings and limits: An apparent linkage of common viral pathogens to several of the most significant clusters emerged in a later analysis. Earlier results showed most TCR beta V segments being productive about 87% or about 30% of the time.

The TCR was taken from a woman aged 50 to 60 in good health and CMV-seropositive. Sequenced: PBMCs.

The CDR3 reads CASSWGETEAFF. In nucleotides, the CDR3 is TGTGCCAGCAGTTGGGGGGAGACTGAAGCTTTCTTT. The rearrangement uses TRBV2 and TRBJ1-1; D may be TRBD1 (5 bases). The germline V gene has CDR1 SNHLY and CDR2 FYNNEI. Trimming stripped 5 bases from V and 5 bases from J, with 9 bases between. This CDR3 region has 12 residues.